These T cell receptor beta chains were read from a single sample in a study of T cells in Graves' hyperthyroidism and ophthalmopathy. TCRdb passed the multiplex PCR reads through MiXCR, listing each CDR3 protein once. The sample lists around 520,000 distinct CDR3 sequences; roughly 25% were seen once. Sequenced material: blood. The receptors here all came from a woman aged 25 to 39 with Graves' ophthalmopathy. Both conserved end residues are part of each CDR3. The order of the fields is V gene, D gene, J gene, clone size, CDR3 protein, CDR3 DNA. A D gene is named only where the DNA matches it firmly. Only some rows state a clone size, as once, few, many or a class for expanded clones.

TRBV20-1	.	TRBJ2-5	many	CSAGPRGLETQYF	TGCAGTGCTGGCCCCAGGGGCCTAGAGACCCAGTACTTC
TRBV20-1	.	TRBJ2-3	few	CSAISGSQHTDTQYF	TGCAGTGCTATATCCGGGTCACAACATACAGATACGCAGTATTTT
TRBV12-3/TRBV12-4	.	TRBJ1-1	few	CASSTIQGNTEAFF	TGTGCCAGCAGTACAATACAGGGGAACACTGAAGCTTTCTTT
TRBV7-9	.	TRBJ1-2	.	CASSFVQGGYTF	TGTGCCAGCAGCTTCGTACAGGGCGGCTACACCTTC
TRBV9	.	TRBJ1-3	.	CASSVSSKGDSGNTIYF	TGTGCCAGCAGCGTAAGTTCGAAAGGGGACTCTGGAAACACCATATATTTT
TRBV5-1	TRBD2	TRBJ2-7	many	CASSSSPGGYYEQYF	TGCGCCAGCAGCTCAAGCCCGGGGGGATACTACGAGCAGTACTTC
TRBV20-1	TRBD1	TRBJ1-2	many	CSAREELGQGARYTF	TGCAGTGCTAGGGAGGAGCTGGGACAGGGGGCCCGCTACACCTTC
TRBV6-1	TRBD1	TRBJ2-1	.	CASQTRGQVNEQFF	TGTGCCAGCCAAACAAGGGGGCAGGTCAATGAGCAGTTCTTC
TRBV10-3	.	TRBJ2-7	many	CAISTRQGGRYEQYF	TGTGCCATCAGTACTAGACAGGGAGGACGGTACGAGCAGTACTTC
TRBV29-1	TRBD1	TRBJ1-2	.	CSVVSDRGDGYTF	TGCAGCGTTGTTTCGGACAGGGGTGATGGCTACACCTTC
TRBV29-1	.	TRBJ2-5	many	CSVESGTSSWETQYF	TGCAGCGTTGAATCCGGGACATCCTCTTGGGAGACCCAGTACTTC
TRBV27	TRBD1	TRBJ2-3	.	CASSPRTGHSTSTDTQYF	TGTGCCAGCAGTCCTCGGACAGGCCACAGCACTAGCACAGATACGCAGTATTTT
TRBV20-1	TRBD2	TRBJ2-7	many	CSARSGGYEQYF	TGCAGTGCTAGAAGCGGGGGTTACGAGCAGTACTTC
TRBV12-3/TRBV12-4	TRBD1	TRBJ2-7	.	CASRSSGTGVGEQYF	TGTGCCAGCAGATCCTCCGGGACAGGGGTTGGCGAGCAGTACTTC
TRBV12-3/TRBV12-4	.	TRBJ2-2	many	CASSLTRVNTGELFF	TGTGCCAGCAGTTTAACCAGGGTTAACACCGGGGAGCTGTTTTTT
TRBV29-1	.	TRBJ1-1	.	CSVEVGWERAEAFF	TGCAGCGTTGAAGTAGGATGGGAAAGGGCTGAAGCTTTCTTT
TRBV12-3/TRBV12-4	.	TRBJ2-5	.	CASSFKVGRQETQYF	TGTGCCAGCAGTTTCAAAGTCGGGCGGCAAGAGACCCAGTACTTC
TRBV28	.	TRBJ1-5	.	CASRTYSNQPQHF	TGTGCCAGCAGGACTTATAGCAATCAGCCCCAGCATTTT
TRBV5-1	.	TRBJ1-3	many	CASSLGIGGSGNTIYF	TGCGCCAGCAGCTTGGGAATCGGGGGCTCTGGAAACACCATATATTTT
TRBV12-3/TRBV12-4	TRBD1	TRBJ2-3	.	CASSPKRQGTDTQYF	TGTGCCAGCAGCCCTAAGAGACAGGGGACAGATACGCAGTATTTT
TRBV7-2	.	TRBJ2-7	many	CASSLALRNEQYF	TGTGCCAGCAGCTTAGCGTTACGGAATGAGCAGTACTTC
TRBV7-2	TRBD1	TRBJ1-1	many	CASSLRTGVAFF	TGTGCCAGCAGCCTAAGGACAGGGGTCGCTTTCTTT
TRBV11-1	TRBD2	TRBJ2-5	many	CASSLATQRGSAETQYF	TGTGCCAGCAGCTTAGCGACGCAGCGGGGTTCCGCAGAGACCCAGTACTTC
TRBV4-1	TRBD1	TRBJ1-2	.	CASSQSPEIGQGYGYTF	TGCGCCAGCAGCCAAAGTCCGGAAATAGGACAGGGATATGGCTACACCTTC
TRBV6-1	.	TRBJ2-7	few	CASSEETGYQNYEQYF	TGTGCCAGCAGTGAAGAGACGGGGTACCAAAACTACGAGCAGTACTTC
TRBV11-2	TRBD1	TRBJ1-5	many	CASSLDSGGGQPQHF	TGTGCCAGCAGCTTAGATTCAGGGGGAGGTCAGCCCCAGCATTTT
TRBV5-1	.	TRBJ2-7	few	CASSLAGRPSVYEQYF	TGCGCCAGCAGCTTGGCCGGACGGCCTTCCGTATACGAGCAGTACTTC
TRBV14	TRBD1	TRBJ2-7	.	CASSQAGGNKQYF	TGTGCCAGCAGCCAAGCAGGGGGCAACAAGCAGTACTTC
TRBV12-3/TRBV12-4	TRBD1	TRBJ1-5	many	CASSFGTGFSNQPQHF	TGTGCCAGCAGTTTCGGGACAGGGTTTAGCAATCAGCCCCAGCATTTT
TRBV6-1	TRBD2	TRBJ2-5	few	CASSPGGTRVLETQYF	TGTGCCAGCAGCCCCGGGGGGACCCGGGTCTTAGAGACCCAGTACTTC
TRBV15	.	TRBJ2-2	many	CATSSNRPRKGTGELFF	TGTGCCACCAGCAGCAATCGACCGCGGAAGGGGACCGGGGAGCTGTTTTTT
TRBV12-3/TRBV12-4	TRBD2	TRBJ2-7	many	CASSFGGGAYEQYF	TGTGCCAGCAGTTTCGGCGGGGGGGCTTACGAGCAGTACTTC
TRBV12-3/TRBV12-4	.	TRBJ2-2	.	CATSLGGANTGELFF	TGTGCCACCTCGCTGGGTGGGGCGAACACCGGGGAGCTGTTTTTT
TRBV6-1	.	TRBJ1-2	many	CASSISGQMFSSGYTF	TGTGCCAGCAGTATATCCGGGCAGATGTTCTCTAGCGGCTACACCTTC
TRBV30	.	TRBJ1-1	.	CAWGAVKDTEAFF	TGTGCCTGGGGGGCGGTGAAGGACACTGAAGCTTTCTTT
TRBV12-3/TRBV12-4	.	TRBJ1-1	many	CASSLMGEGEAFF	TGTGCCAGCAGTTTGATGGGTGAAGGTGAAGCTTTCTTT
TRBV7-3	.	TRBJ2-5	few	CASSLNGRDQETQYF	TGTGCCAGCAGCTTAAATGGACGGGACCAAGAGACCCAGTACTTC
TRBV20-1	.	TRBJ2-5	many	CSAVPGWGSDQETQYF	TGCAGTGCAGTGCCCGGGTGGGGGTCCGACCAAGAGACCCAGTACTTC
TRBV29-1	.	TRBJ2-5	many	CSVEGSVGYQETQYF	TGCAGCGTTGAGGGTTCGGTAGGATACCAAGAGACCCAGTACTTC
TRBV25-1	.	TRBJ2-7	many	CASSGTATAPYEQYF	TGTGCCAGCAGTGGGACAGCCACCGCTCCCTACGAGCAGTACTTC
TRBV27	TRBD1	TRBJ2-5	many	CASSLFTGGEGAQYF	TGTGCCAGCAGTTTATTTACAGGGGGCGAAGGAGCCCAGTACTTC
TRBV7-3	.	TRBJ2-7	.	CASSPLDRRSPYEQYF	TGTGCCAGCAGCCCCCTCGATCGGCGAAGCCCCTACGAGCAGTACTTC
TRBV6-1	.	TRBJ2-5	many	CASRGRETQYF	TGTGCCAGCAGGGGCAGGGAGACCCAGTACTTC
TRBV10-3	.	TRBJ1-2	.	CAISGDQGYGYTF	TGTGCCATCAGTGGTGACCAGGGTTATGGCTACACCTTC
TRBV6-1	.	TRBJ1-5	.	CASRSGPNQPQHF	TGTGCCAGCAGGTCCGGGCCAAATCAGCCCCAGCATTTT
TRBV3-1	.	TRBJ2-2	.	CASSQMMIGTGELFF	TGTGCCAGCAGCCAAATGATGATTGGCACCGGGGAGCTGTTTTTT
TRBV19	.	TRBJ1-2	.	CASTARGSYGYTF	TGTGCCAGTACCGCCAGAGGATCCTATGGCTACACCTTC
TRBV29-1	.	TRBJ2-7	many	CSVGQTYEQYF	TGCAGCGTCGGACAGACCTACGAGCAGTACTTC
TRBV28	.	TRBJ1-1	few	CASSGSREAFF	TGTGCCAGCAGTGGGAGTCGGGAAGCTTTCTTT
TRBV18	TRBD1	TRBJ2-7	few	CASSPGTGGFYEQYF	TGTGCCAGCTCACCTGGGACAGGGGGCTTCTACGAGCAGTACTTC
TRBV12-3/TRBV12-4	TRBD1	TRBJ1-1	.	CASSLPTGVFGTEAFF	TGTGCCAGCAGTTTGCCGACAGGGGTTTTCGGCACTGAAGCTTTCTTT
TRBV3-1	.	TRBJ1-2	few	CASSPLGGASNCGYTF	TGTGCCAGCAGCCCTTTGGGTGGGGCTTCGAACTGTGGCTACACCTTC
TRBV28	.	TRBJ1-3	.	CASSSTPQGGGNTIYF	TGTGCCAGCAGTTCCACCCCACAGGGAGGTGGAAACACCATATATTTT
TRBV27	TRBD1	TRBJ2-7	.	CASSVGTASYEQYF	TGTGCCAGCAGTGTAGGGACAGCTTCCTACGAGCAGTACTTC
TRBV9	.	TRBJ2-2	few	CASSVGGGHTGELFF	TGTGCCAGCAGCGTTGGAGGGGGGCACACCGGGGAGCTGTTTTTT
TRBV6-5	.	TRBJ2-5	.	CASSYGDGKETQYF	TGTGCCAGCAGTTACGGCGACGGTAAAGAGACCCAGTACTTC
TRBV7-3	TRBD1	TRBJ1-2	many	CASSLAGGASYGYTF	TGTGCCAGCAGCTTAGCAGGGGGAGCGTCATATGGCTACACCTTC
TRBV7-2	.	TRBJ1-5	many	CASSSLGRYSNQPQHF	TGTGCCAGCAGCTCCCTTGGACGGTATAGCAATCAGCCCCAGCATTTT
TRBV28	.	TRBJ1-5	many	CASSLQGGVGNQPQHF	TGTGCCAGCAGTTTACAGGGAGGAGTGGGCAATCAGCCCCAGCATTTT
TRBV6-1	.	TRBJ1-5	few	CASRTALNQPQRF	TGTGCCAGCAGGACGGCCCTCAATCAGCCCCAGCGTTTT